This T cell receptor beta chain was retrieved from a study of blood T cell repertoires in COVID-19. Study summary: The samples span acute and convalescent COVID-19 from the United States, Italy and Spain. The cDNA or gDNA used as material had been derived from T cells, B-cell-depleted T cells, or PBMCs.

This clone was detected only a few times. This CDR3 has 14 amino acids. With 3 bases clipped from V and 2 bases from J, the junction kept 3 bases outside the gene matches. Germline CDR1 KGHSH, CDR2 LQKENI. As originally analysed: Amplifying reference gene primers gave estimates of nucleated cell counts. Sequenced by immunoSEQ multiplex PCR; TCRdb stores in-frame clones only, minus some. The V and J calls and clone size were taken over from that table, and D and trimming were inferred from the DNA. The sample lists roughly 250,000 clones; roughly 80% were seen once. V is TRBV18 and J is TRBJ2-7, with 8 bases fitting TRBD2. Sequencing was carried out using peripheral blood. The receptor was derived from a woman aged 80 or over with acute or convalescent COVID-19. CDR3 residues: CASSPGGGTYEQYF. The DNA for the CDR3 is TGTGCCAGCTCACCCGGGGGGGGGACCTACGAGCAGTACTTC.